The source of this T cell receptor (beta chain) is a study of human T cells and chemical hapten exposure. Overall study: The patient population, which was mostly female, had alopecia areata, totalis or universalis.

TCRdb reprocessed the RACE reads via MiXCR and lists one record per CDR3 protein. This table has 80,000 to 100,000 distinct CDR3 sequences, 10% to 14% appearing once. This clonotype was picked up many times. The target antigen is unknown. Described time point: pre-sensitization, week 0. Regarding treatment: therapeutic diphenylcyclopropenone sensitization with weekly scalp DPC. The study's findings and limits: Large CDR3 similarity clusters arose significantly more often from expanded TCRs than from controls.

Trimming took off 2 bases at V and 6 bases at J, with 2 bases between the two ends. CDR1 and CDR2 from the germline V gene are SGHTA and FQGNSA. The CDR3 has 11 residues. The material was whole blood, obtained in connection with sensitization to the hapten diphenylcyclopropenone (DPC). This sequence was found in a woman between 55 and 75 years old with alopecia areata. Some clones in this sample may be carry-over from other donors' samples. J is TRBJ2-1 and V is TRBV7-2; D remains unclear. The CDR3 is CASSLINEQFF. For the CDR3, the DNA is TGTGCCAGCAGCTTAATCAATGAGCAGTTCTTC.